One sample yielded the 14 T cell receptor beta chains listed below, sequenced in a study of Ad26.COV2.S vaccination and SARS-CoV-2 variants. This table comes from immunoSEQ multiplex PCR, and its TCRdb copy is limited to in-frame clones, with some not included. The table has fewer than 55,000 clones, roughly 83% seen once; the top ten hold 40% to 55%. The material was peripheral blood, obtained after recovery from COVID-19. Source of these receptors: a human donor who had recovered from COVID-19.

The chain links TRBV28 to TRBJ2-1, with 7 positions matching TRBD1. The CDR3 sequence is 13 residues long. In germline, CDR1 is MDHEN, CDR2 SYDVKM. Losses at the gene ends were 6 bases for V and 6 bases for J; bases not matched to a gene: 5. This chain's CDR3 is CASRLTGLNEQFF. The CDR3 DNA reads TGTGCCAGCAGGCTGACAGGGCTCAATGAGCAGTTCTTC.

The chain recombines TRBV19 with TRBJ2-1, with 11 bases lining up with TRBD2. V dropped 4 bases and J dropped 6; count of bases not matched to a gene: 5. The length of the CDR3 is 15 residues. Per the germline V gene, CDR1 is LNHDA and CDR2 is SQIVND (reference sequence). CDR3 DNA: TGTGCCAGTAGTAATAGCGGGAGGGCCGGCAATGAGCAGTTCTTC. It specifies CASSNSGRAGNEQFF.

J is TRBJ2-4 and V is TRBV7-9, with a weak D call TRBD1 (6 bases). The V end lost 8 bases, the J end lost 1 base, and 18 bases lay between the germline ends. The germline V gene encodes CDR1 SEHNR and CDR2 FQNEAQ (reference sequence). This CDR3 has 16 amino acids. The CDR3 DNA is TGTGCCAGCTCCGGACAGTCGGGGTCGGCCAAAAACATTCAGTACTTC. This sequence encodes CASSGQSGSAKNIQYF.

The chain employs TRBV30 and TRBJ2-4, with D possibly matching TRBD1 (6 bases). Deletions cut 1 base from V and 7 bases from J, with 11 bases between. CDR1 and CDR2 (germline): GTSNPN, SVGIG (reference sequence). CDR3 length equals 13 residues. The chain's CDR3 is CAWSAGAVNIQYF. The CDR3 DNA follows: TGTGCCTGGAGTGCAGGGGCAGTGAACATTCAGTACTTC. Full variable domain (missing parts from reference TRBV30 and TRBJ2-4): SQTIHQWPATLVQPVGSPLSLECTVEGTSNPNLYWYRQAAGRGLQLLFYSVGIGQISSEVPQNLSASRPQDRQFILSSKKLLLSDSGFYLCAWSAGAVNIQYFGAGTRLSVL.

V gene TRBV19 combines with J gene TRBJ2-5; TRBD2 is a possible D gene (5 bases). V lost 6 bases and J 4 bases, leaving 15 bases between the germline ends. The CDR3 covers 14 residues. Per germline, CDR1 LNHDA and CDR2 SQIVND (reference sequence). This CDR3 reads CASSPNGVPETQYF. The CDR3 coding sequence is TGTGCCAGTAGCCCTAACGGGGTACCAGAGACCCAGTACTTC.

CDR3 in DNA: TGTGCCAGCAGTAGGGGCTACGAGCAGTACGTC. It is translated as CASSRGYEQYV. The chain links TRBV6-2 or TRBV6-3 to TRBJ2-7, with D perhaps TRBD1 (5 bases). Looked up from germline, CDR1 is MNHEY and CDR2 is SVGEGT. The V gene lost 5 bases and the J gene lost 3 bases, with 5 bases spanning the gap. The CDR3 extends over 11 amino acids.

The rearrangement joins TRBV7-3 to TRBJ1-3; D perhaps matches TRBD1 (5 bases). The germline V gene has CDR1 SGHTA and CDR2 FQGTGA. The CDR3 runs 13 residues. Trimming cost V 3 bases and J 4 bases, with 7 bases left between them. The CDR3: CASSFGHGNTIYF. In DNA, the CDR3 is TGTGCCAGCAGCTTCGGACACGGAAACACCATATATTTT.

V gene TRBV25-1 combines with J gene TRBJ2-7; the D gene is possibly TRBD2 (6 bases). The length of the CDR3 is 17 residues. Deletions cut 3 bases from V and 4 bases from J, with 22 bases between. Germline CDR1 reads MGHDK; CDR2 reads SYGVNS. CDR3 sequence (DNA): TGTGCCAGCAGTGATGACGAATCGGGGGTAGGGCTATACGAGCAGTACTTC. This gives the protein CASSDDESGVGLYEQYF.

The J gene is TRBJ1-1, the V gene TRBV6-1; D not certain. Deletions cut 0 bases from V and 1 base from J, with 6 bases between. From germline, CDR1 is MNHNS and CDR2 SASEGT. The CDR3 totals 14 residues. Written as DNA, the CDR3 is TGTGCCAGCAGTGAAGCTTTCACGAACACTGAAGCTTTCTTT. Translating it yields CASSEAFTNTEAFF.

The chain uses TRBV11-2 and TRBJ1-4; 9 nucleotides line up with TRBD1. This CDR3 comprises 16 residues. Germline CDR1 SGHAT, CDR2 FQNNGV. V trimming: 5 bases; J trimming: 7 bases; junction bases outside the gene matches: 11. CDR3 in amino acids: CASSHNLGTGIEKLFF. The DNA of the CDR3 is TGTGCCAGCAGCCATAATCTCGGGACAGGGATTGAAAAACTGTTTTTT.

The genes are TRBV6-6 and TRBJ1-2; D is perhaps TRBD1 (5 bases). Trimming left V 7 bases short and J 7 bases short, with 13 bases between. CDR3 length equals 12 residues. Germline V gene lookup returns CDR1 MNHNY and CDR2 SVGAGI (reference sequence). The chain's CDR3 is CASTLDQGGYTF. The DNA for the CDR3 is TGTGCCAGCACCCTGGACCAGGGTGGCTACACCTTC.

The chain recombines TRBV18 with TRBJ2-1; possibly TRBD1 for D (5 bases). Between the trimmed V and J ends, which lost 1 base and 7 bases, there was a span of 20 bases. Germline CDR1 and CDR2: KGHSH and LQKENI. The CDR3 is 17 amino acids. In DNA, the CDR3 is TGTGCCAGCTCACCACGGGCGGCAGGGCTAACCCCAAATGAGCAGTTCTTC. Translation: CASSPRAAGLTPNEQFF.

The chain combines TRBV15 with TRBJ2-7; 9 nucleotides match TRBD1. Germline CDR1 and CDR2: LNHNV and YYDKDF (reference sequence). J was trimmed by 3 bases and V by 3 bases; bases with no gene match: 3. The CDR3 spans 14 residues. CDR3 protein: CATSRGTGHYEQYV. CDR3 bases: TGTGCCACCAGCAGGGGGACAGGGCACTACGAGCAGTACGTC.

The rearrangement joins TRBV18 to TRBJ2-1, with 8 bases lining up with TRBD2. The CDR3 covers 16 residues. From germline, CDR1 is KGHSH and CDR2 LQKENI. Trimming removed 3 bases from V and 5 bases from J; junction bases left unmatched: 9. The DNA for the CDR3 is TGTGCCAGCTCACCCCCTGGCGGGGGGAATAACAATGAGCAGTTCTTC. Protein: CASSPPGGGNNNEQFF.